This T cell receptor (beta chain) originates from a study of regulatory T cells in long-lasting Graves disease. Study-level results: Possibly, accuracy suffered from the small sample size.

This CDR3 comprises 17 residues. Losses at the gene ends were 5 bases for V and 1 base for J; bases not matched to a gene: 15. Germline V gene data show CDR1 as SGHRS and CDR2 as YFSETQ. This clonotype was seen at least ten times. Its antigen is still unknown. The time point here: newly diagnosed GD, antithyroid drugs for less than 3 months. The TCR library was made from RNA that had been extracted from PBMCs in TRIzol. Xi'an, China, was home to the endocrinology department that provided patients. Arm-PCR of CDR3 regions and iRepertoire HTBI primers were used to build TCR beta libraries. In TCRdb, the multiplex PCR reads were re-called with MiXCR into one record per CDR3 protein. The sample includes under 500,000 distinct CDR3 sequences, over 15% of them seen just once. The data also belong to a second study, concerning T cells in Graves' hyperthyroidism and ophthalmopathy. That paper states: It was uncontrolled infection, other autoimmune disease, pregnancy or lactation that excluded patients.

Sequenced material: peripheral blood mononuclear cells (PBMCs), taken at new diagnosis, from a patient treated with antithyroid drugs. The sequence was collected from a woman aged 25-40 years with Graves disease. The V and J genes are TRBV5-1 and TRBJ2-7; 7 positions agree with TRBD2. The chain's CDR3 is CASRSGLVTGRSYEQYF. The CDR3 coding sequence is TGCGCCAGCAGGTCCGGACTAGTCACGGGTAGATCCTACGAGCAGTACTTC.